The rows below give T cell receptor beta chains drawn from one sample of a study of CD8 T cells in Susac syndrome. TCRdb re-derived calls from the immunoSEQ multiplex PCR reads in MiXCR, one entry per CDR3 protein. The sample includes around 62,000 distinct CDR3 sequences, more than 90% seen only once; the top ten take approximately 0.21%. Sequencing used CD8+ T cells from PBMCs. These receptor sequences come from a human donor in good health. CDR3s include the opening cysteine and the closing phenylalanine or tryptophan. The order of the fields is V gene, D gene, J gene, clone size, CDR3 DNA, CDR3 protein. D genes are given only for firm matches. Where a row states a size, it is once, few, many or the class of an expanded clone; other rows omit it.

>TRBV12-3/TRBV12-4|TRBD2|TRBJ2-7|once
TGTGCCAGCAGTTTAGAGCTAGCGGGGGGCCCCTACGAGCAGTACTTC
CASSLELAGGPYEQYF
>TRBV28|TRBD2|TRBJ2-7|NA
TGTGCCAGCAGTGCGGAACGGGGGGGTGCCTACGAGCAGTACTTC
CASSAERGGAYEQYF
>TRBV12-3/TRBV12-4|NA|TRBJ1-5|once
TGTGCCAGCAGCTGGCGGAGCGGTCAGCCCCAGCATTTT
CASSWRSGQPQHF
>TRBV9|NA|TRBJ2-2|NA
TGTGCCAGCAGCGTCAGGGGGGGCGGGGAGCTGTTTTTT
CASSVRGGGELFF
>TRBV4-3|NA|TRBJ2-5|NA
TGCGCCAGCAGCCAAGAAGGGCATAACCAAGAGACCCAGTACTTC
CASSQEGHNQETQYF
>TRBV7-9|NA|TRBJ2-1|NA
TGTGCCAGCAGCAACCAAGGGGGGATCCCCTACAATGAGCAGTTCTTC
CASSNQGGIPYNEQFF
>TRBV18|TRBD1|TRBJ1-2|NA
TGTGCCAGCTCACCAGCCGGGACAGGCCGAACAGACTATGGCTACACCTTC
CASSPAGTGRTDYGYTF
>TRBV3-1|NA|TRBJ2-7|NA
TGTGCCAGCAGCCAAAACCTGGGGCCAATCGAGCAGTACTTC
CASSQNLGPIEQYF
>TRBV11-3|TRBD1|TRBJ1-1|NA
TGTGCCAGCAGCTCCAGGACAGGGTACCCTGAAGCTTTCTTT
CASSSRTGYPEAFF
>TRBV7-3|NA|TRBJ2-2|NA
TGTGCCAGCAGCCCCTGGGTAGCGGCCGGGGAGCTGTTTTTT
CASSPWVAAGELFF
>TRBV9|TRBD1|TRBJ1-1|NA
TGTGCCAGCAGCGTAGGAGGGGGCGGCGGCACTGAAGCTTTCTTT
CASSVGGGGGTEAFF
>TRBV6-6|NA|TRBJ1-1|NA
TGTGCCAGCAGTTACTCAGACCGAGGGGCTGACACTGAAGCTTTCTTT
CASSYSDRGADTEAFF
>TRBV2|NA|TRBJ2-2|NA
TGTGCCAGCAGTGAAGCATTTCCGGGACACGTCACCGGGGAGCTGTTTTTT
CASSEAFPGHVTGELFF
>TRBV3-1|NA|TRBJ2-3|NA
TGTGCCAGCAGCCAAGATTACCCTACCGTCGACACAGATACGCAGTATTTT
CASSQDYPTVDTDTQYF
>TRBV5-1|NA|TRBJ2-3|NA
TGCGCCAGCAGCACCACTTTCCCCGATACGCAGTATTTT
CASSTTFPDTQYF
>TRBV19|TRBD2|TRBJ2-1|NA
TGTGCCAGTAGTAGGGCTAGCGGGGGCCTCTACAATGAGCAGTTCTTC
CASSRASGGLYNEQFF
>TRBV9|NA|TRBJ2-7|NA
TGTGCCAGCAGCGCGGACGTCAGTGCCACCTACGAGCAGTACTTC
CASSADVSATYEQYF
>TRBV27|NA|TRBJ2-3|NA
TGTGCCAGCAGTTTATTCCGTTCAGATACGCAGTATTTT
CASSLFRSDTQYF
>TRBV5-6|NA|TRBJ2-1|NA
TGTGCCAGCAGCTTGGTTCAGTACAATGAGCAGTTCTTC
CASSLVQYNEQFF
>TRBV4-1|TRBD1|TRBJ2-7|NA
TGCGCCAGCAGCCATGAAGGACAGGGTGTCGACGAGCAGTACTTC
CASSHEGQGVDEQYF
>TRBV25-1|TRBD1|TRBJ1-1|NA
TGTGCCAGCAGTGAACTTTCGGACAGGGCCCTCATGAACACTGAAGCTTTCTTT
CASSELSDRALMNTEAFF
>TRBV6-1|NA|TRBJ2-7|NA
TGTGCCAGCAGGGTGCAGTCGTCCTACGAGCAGTACTTC
CASRVQSSYEQYF
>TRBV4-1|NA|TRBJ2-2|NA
TGCGCCAGCAGCCAATTGAGAGACACCGGGGAGCTGTTTTTT
CASSQLRDTGELFF
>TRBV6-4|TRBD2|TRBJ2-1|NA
TGTGCCAGCAGTTTAGCGGGGGAAAGGGATGAGCAGTTCTTC
CASSLAGERDEQFF
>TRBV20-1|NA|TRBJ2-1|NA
TGCAGTGCTCTAGCTAGCTCCTACAATGAGCAGTTCTTC
CSALASSYNEQFF
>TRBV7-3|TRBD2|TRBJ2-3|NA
TGTGCCAGCAGCCCCGGGGGGACCACAGATACGCAGTATTTT
CASSPGGTTDTQYF
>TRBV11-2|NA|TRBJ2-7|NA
TGTGCCAGCAGCGGGACCGCTGGGCAGCAGTACTTC
CASSGTAGQQYF
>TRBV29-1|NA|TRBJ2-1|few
TGCAGCGCCCCCGGAGGGAATGAGCAGTTCTTC
CSAPGGNEQFF
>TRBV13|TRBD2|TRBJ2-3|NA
TGTGCCAGCAGCTCGCTAGCGGGGGACCTCAGCACAGATACGCAGTATTTT
CASSSLAGDLSTDTQYF
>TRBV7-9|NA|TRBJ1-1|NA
TGTGCCAGCAGCTCCCTGGGACACAAGAACACTGAAGCTTTCTTT
CASSSLGHKNTEAFF
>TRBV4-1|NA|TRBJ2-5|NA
TGCGCCAGCAGCCCTCTGGCCGGGACCAAAAGGGAAACCCAGTACTTC
CASSPLAGTKRETQYF
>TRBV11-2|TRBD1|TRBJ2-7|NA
TGTGCCAGCAGCCCGTTCCCAGGGGGCGCAATTGACGAGCAGTACTTC
CASSPFPGGAIDEQYF
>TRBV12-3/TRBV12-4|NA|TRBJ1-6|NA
TGTGCCAGCAGTTGGAGTATTCAGCAACCCCTCCACTTT
CASSWSIQQPLHF
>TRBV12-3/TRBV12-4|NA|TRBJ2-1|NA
TGTGCCAGCACCCTGGGGGGCCTAGATGAGCAGTTCTTC
CASTLGGLDEQFF
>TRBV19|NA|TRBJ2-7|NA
TGTGCCACCCGAGCCCAGGGTCGACGCTCCTACGAGCAGTACTTC
CATRAQGRRSYEQYF
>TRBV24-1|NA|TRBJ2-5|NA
TGTGCCACCAGTGAAACCCCCCAGTACTTC
CATSETPQYF
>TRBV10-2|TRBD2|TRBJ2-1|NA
TGCGCCAGCAGTACTAGCGGTTTAGGAGAGCAGTTCTTC
CASSTSGLGEQFF
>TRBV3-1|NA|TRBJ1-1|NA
TGTGCCAGCATAACGGGCACTGAAGCTTTCTTT
CASITGTEAFF
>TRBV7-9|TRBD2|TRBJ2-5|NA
TGTGCCAGCAGCTCCCCAGCGGGGGAAGAGACCCAGTACTTC
CASSSPAGEETQYF
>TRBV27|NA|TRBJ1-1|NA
TGTGCCAGCATGCATCTAAACACTGAAGCTTTCTTT
CASMHLNTEAFF
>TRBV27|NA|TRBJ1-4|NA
TGTGCCAGCAGTTCCGTGTACGGGGGGCTGTGGGAAAAACTGTTTTTT
CASSSVYGGLWEKLFF
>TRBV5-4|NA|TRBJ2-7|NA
TGTGCCAGCAGCTTGACAGATTCCTACGAGCAGTACTTC
CASSLTDSYEQYF
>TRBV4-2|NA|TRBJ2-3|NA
TGTGCCAGCAGCCAAGATGGGACTGCGGGCGATACGCAGTATTTT
CASSQDGTAGDTQYF
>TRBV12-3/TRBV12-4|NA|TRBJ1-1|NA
TGTGCCAGCAGTTTAGAGATTAGGCTGACTGAAGCTTTCTTT
CASSLEIRLTEAFF
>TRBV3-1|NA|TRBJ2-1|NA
TGTGCCAGCAGCCAAGAGGGAGCGAGCTCCTACAATGAGCAGTTCTTC
CASSQEGASSYNEQFF
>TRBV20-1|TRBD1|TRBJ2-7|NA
TGCAGTGCTAGAGAGGACAGGGTACAGGAGCAGTACTTC
CSAREDRVQEQYF
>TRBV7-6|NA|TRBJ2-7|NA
TGTGCCAGCAGCCCCGGGGGGCACGACGGCGAGCAGTACTTC
CASSPGGHDGEQYF
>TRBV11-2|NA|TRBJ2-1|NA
TGTGCCAGCAGCTTGAGGCAGGGGCTCTACAATGAGCAGTTCTTC
CASSLRQGLYNEQFF
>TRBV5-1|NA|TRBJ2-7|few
TGCGCCAGCAGCTTGAACTCCTACGAGCAGTACTTC
CASSLNSYEQYF